What follows describes a single T cell receptor (beta chain). This specimen belongs to a study of T cell responses to AZD1222 COVID-19 vaccine. Germline CDR1 is KGHSH and CDR2 is LQKENI. With V trimmed by 0 bases and J by 2 bases, 1 base remained unmatched. CDR3 length equals 15 residues. Using immunoSEQ multiplex PCR, the repertoire was profiled, and TCRdb retains in-frame clones only, with some absent. The data hold approximately 190,000 clones, with 92% observed a single time. The specimen was peripheral blood, collected on day 0 of AZD1222 vaccination. This clonotype originated in an adult in good health. The V and J genes are TRBV18 and TRBJ1-5; 7 nucleotides match TRBD1. The CDR3 sequence is CASSPPDRGNQPQHF. CDR3 in DNA: TGTGCCAGCTCACCACCCGACAGGGGCAATCAGCCCCAGCATTTT.